The table lists the clone carrying this T cell receptor beta chain with a few counts. The antigen is unknown. The CDR3 runs to 15 residues. Germline values: CDR1 SGHTA, CDR2 FQGNSA. J was trimmed by 2 bases and V by 6 bases; bases with no gene match: 7. It was from alopecia areata patients that lesional scalp punch biopsies and peripheral blood were collected. The entry originates in a study of CD8+ T cells in alopecia areata. Study information: Treatment comprised oral tofacitinib, 5 to 10 mg twice daily, in treated patients. Overall study results and limits: Patients showed less clear TCR sequence sharing than mice, possibly partly because of HLA diversity. It was lesional scalp, especially alopecia totalis/universalis, that showed higher clonality than normal scalp.

The authors extracted RNA and reverse transcribed it into cDNA as the sequencing template. This table comes from immunoSEQ multiplex PCR, and its TCRdb copy is limited to in-frame clones, with some not included. The sample has roughly 130,000 clones; over 50% are singletons. Sequencing was performed on CD4+ T cells sorted from blood, taken at week 0. The chain has TRBV7-2 and TRBJ2-1; 7 bases align to TRBD2. The TCR sequence derives from a human donor with alopecia areata. CDR3 region: CASRWGSGPYNEQFF. The CDR3 DNA reads TGTGCCAGCAGGTGGGGTAGCGGGCCCTACAATGAGCAGTTCTTC.